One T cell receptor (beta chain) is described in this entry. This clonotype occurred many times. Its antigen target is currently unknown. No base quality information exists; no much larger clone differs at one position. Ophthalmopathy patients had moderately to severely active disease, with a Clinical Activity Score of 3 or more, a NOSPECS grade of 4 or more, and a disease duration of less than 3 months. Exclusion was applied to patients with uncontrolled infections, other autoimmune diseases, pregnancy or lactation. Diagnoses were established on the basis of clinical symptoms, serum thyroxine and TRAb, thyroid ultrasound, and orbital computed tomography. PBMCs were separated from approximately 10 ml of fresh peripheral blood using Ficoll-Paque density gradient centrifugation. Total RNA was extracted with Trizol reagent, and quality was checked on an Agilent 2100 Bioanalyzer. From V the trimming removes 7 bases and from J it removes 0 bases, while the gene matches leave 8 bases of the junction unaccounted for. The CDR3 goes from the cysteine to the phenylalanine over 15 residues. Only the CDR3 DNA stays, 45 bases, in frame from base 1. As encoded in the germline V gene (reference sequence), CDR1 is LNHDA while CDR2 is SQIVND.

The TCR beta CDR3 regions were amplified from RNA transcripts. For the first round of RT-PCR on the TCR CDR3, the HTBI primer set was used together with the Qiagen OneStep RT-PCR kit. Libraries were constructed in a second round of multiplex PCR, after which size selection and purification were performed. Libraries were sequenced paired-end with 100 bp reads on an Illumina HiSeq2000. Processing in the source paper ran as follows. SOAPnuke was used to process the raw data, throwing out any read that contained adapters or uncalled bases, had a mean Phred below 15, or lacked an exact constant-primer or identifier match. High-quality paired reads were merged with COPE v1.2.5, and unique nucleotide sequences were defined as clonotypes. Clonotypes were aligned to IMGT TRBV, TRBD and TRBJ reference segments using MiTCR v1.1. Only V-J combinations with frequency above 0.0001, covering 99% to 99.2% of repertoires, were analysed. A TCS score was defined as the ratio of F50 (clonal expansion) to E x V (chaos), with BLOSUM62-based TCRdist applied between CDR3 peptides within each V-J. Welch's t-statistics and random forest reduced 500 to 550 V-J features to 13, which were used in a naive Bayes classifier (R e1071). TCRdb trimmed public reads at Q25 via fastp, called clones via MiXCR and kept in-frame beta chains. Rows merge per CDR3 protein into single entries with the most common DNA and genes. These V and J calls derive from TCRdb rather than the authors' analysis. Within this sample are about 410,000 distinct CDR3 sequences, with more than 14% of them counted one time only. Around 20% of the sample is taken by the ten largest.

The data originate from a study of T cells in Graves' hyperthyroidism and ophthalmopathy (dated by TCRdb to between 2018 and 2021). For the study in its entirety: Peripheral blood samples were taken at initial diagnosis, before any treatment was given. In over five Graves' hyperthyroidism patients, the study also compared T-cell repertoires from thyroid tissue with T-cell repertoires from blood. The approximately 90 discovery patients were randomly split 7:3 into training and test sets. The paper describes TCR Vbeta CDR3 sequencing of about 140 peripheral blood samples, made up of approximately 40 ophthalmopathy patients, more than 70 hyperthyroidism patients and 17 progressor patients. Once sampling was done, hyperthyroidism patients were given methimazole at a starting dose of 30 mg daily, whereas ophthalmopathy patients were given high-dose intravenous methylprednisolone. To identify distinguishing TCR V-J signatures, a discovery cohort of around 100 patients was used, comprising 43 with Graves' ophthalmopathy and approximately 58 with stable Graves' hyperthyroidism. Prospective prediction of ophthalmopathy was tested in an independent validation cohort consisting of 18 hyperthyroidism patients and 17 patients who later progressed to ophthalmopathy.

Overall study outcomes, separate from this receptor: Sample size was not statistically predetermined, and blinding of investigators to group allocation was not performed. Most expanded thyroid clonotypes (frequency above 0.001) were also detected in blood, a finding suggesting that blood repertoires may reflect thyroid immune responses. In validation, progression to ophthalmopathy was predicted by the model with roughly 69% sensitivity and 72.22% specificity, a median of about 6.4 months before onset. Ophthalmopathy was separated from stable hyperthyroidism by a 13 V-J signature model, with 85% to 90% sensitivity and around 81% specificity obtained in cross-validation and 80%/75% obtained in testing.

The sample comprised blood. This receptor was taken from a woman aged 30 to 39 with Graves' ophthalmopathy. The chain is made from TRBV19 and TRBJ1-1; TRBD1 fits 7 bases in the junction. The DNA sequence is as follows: TGTGCCAGTAAACGACAGGGCACCATGAACACTGAAGCTTTCTTT. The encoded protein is CASKRQGTMNTEAFF.